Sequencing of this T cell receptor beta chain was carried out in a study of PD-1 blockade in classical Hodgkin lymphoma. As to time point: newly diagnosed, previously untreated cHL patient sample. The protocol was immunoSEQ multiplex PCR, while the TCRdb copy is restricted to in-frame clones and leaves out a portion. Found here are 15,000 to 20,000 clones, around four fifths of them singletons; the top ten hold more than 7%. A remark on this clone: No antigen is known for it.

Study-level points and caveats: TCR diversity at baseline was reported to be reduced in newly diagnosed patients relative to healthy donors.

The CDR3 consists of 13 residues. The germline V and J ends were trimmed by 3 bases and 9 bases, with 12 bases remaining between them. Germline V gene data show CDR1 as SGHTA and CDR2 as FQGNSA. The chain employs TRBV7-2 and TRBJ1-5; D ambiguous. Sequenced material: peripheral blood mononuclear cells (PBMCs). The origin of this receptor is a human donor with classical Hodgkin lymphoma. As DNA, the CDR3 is TGTGCCAGCAGCTTTGAGGCGCGGTCGCCCCAGCATTTT. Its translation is CASSFEARSPQHF. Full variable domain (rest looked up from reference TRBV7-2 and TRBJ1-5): GAGVSQSPSNKVTEKGKDVELRCDPISGHTALYWYRQSLGQGLEFLIYFQGNSAPDKSGLPSDRFSAERTGGSVSTLTIQRTQQEDSAVYLCASSFEARSPQHFGDGTRLSIL.